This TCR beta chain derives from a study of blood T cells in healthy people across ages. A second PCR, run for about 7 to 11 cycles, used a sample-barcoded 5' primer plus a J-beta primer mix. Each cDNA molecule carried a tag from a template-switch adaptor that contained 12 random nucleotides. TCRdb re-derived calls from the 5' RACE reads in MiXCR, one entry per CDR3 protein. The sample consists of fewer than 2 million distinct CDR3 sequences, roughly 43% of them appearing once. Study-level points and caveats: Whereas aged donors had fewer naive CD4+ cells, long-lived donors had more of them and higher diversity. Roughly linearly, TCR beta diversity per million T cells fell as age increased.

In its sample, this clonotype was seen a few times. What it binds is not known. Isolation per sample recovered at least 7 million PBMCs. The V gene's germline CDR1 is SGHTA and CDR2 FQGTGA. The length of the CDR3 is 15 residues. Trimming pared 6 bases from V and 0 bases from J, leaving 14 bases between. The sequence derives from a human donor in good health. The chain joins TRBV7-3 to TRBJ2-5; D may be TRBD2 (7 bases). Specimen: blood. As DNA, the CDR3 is TGTGCCAGCAGTTGGGGGGGCGGAAACCAAGAGACCCAGTACTTC. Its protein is CASSWGGGNQETQYF. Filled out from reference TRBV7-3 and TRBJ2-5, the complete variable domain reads GAGVSQTPSNKVTEKGKYVELRCDPISGHTALYWYRQSLGQGPEFLIYFQGTGAADDSGLPNDRFFAVRPEGSVSTLKIQRTERGDSAVYLCASSWGGGNQETQYFGPGTRLLVL.